A single sample is the source of the 24 T cell receptor beta chains below, sequenced in a study of Graves' ophthalmopathy and Graves' hyperthyroidism. Amplified TCR beta CDR3 regions were obtained using RNA transcripts as template. Amplification began with first-round RT-PCR using HTBI primers, then second-round multiplex PCR was performed. One entry per CDR3 protein, called by TCRdb with MiXCR from the multiplex PCR reads. This repertoire shows 150,000 to 200,000 distinct CDR3 sequences, over 35% found once; its top ten account for under 7%. The source material was peripheral blood. These receptors were collected from a middle-aged woman with Graves' ophthalmopathy.

This clonotype was counted at least ten times. The chain couples TRBV11-3 to TRBJ1-1; the D gene is possibly TRBD1 (5 bases). Trimming removed 5 bases from V and 1 base from J, with 8 bases in between. The germline gives CDR1 SGHNT, CDR2 YENEEA. The CDR3 has 13 residues. The CDR3, as DNA: TGTGCCAGCAGCCCGACAGCGAACACTGAAGCTTTCTTT. Protein: CASSPTANTEAFF.

This chain uses TRBV6-2 or TRBV6-3 with TRBJ2-7, with 10 bases that match TRBD2. J gave up 3 bases and V 5 bases, and 4 bases lay outside the gene matches. The germline gives CDR1 MNHEY, CDR2 SVGEGT. CDR3 length: 14 amino acids. The CDR3 DNA sequence: TGTGCCAGCAGTGGGGGACTAGCGATCTACGAGCAGTACTTC. Residues: CASSGGLAIYEQYF.

In its sample, this clonotype was seen many times. The V and J genes are TRBV20-1 and TRBJ1-3; D not certain. The CDR3 runs to 14 residues. V was clipped by 5 bases and J by 0 bases, with 11 bases between them. In germline, CDR1 is DFQATT, CDR2 SNEGSKA (reference sequence). CDR3: CSAHNGNSGNTIYF. The DNA for the CDR3 is TGCAGTGCTCATAATGGTAACTCTGGAAACACCATATATTTT.

This clonotype has a count of ten or more. The rearrangement uses TRBV30 and TRBJ1-5, with D possibly being TRBD1 (6 bases). CDR3 size: 16 residues. V gave up 5 bases and J gave up 2 bases, with 19 bases separating them. Germline assignment: CDR1 GTSNPN and CDR2 SVGIG (reference sequence). CDR3 DNA sequence: TGTGCCTGGGCCCCTGCCTGGACAGTTGGCAATCAGCCCCAGCATTTT. It is translated as CAWAPAWTVGNQPQHF.

This clonotype was seen repeatedly, ten times or more. The chain combines TRBV14 with TRBJ1-1; possibly TRBD1 for D (6 bases). V lost 3 bases and J lost 12, with 26 bases in between. The CDR3 has 16 amino acids. From germline, CDR1 is SGHDN and CDR2 FVKESK. The CDR3 DNA sequence: TGTGCCAGCAGCCAGAATGCCTTGCGGACAGCCCGTGGAACTTTCTTT. Translation gives CASSQNALRTARGTFF.

This chain uses TRBV12-3 or TRBV12-4 with TRBJ2-7; TRBD1 or TRBD2 may be the D gene (5 bases each). Trimming left V 7 bases short and J 0 bases short, with 13 bases between. CDR3 length: 14 residues. DNA for the CDR3: TGTGCCAGCAACCTCGGGGCAAGCTCCTACGAGCAGTACTTC. Its translation is CASNLGASSYEQYF.

This clonotype was observed many times. The gene calls are TRBV30 and TRBJ1-5; 7 bases are a match to TRBD1. The trim removed 3 bases at V and 6 bases at J, leaving 11 bases unmatched. Per the germline V gene, CDR1 is GTSNPN and CDR2 is SVGIG (reference sequence). CDR3 length equals 15 residues. For the CDR3, the DNA is TGTGCCTGGAGCCGACCGGGGGCAGGGGGTCAGCCCCAGCATTTT. It translates to CAWSRPGAGGQPQHF.

V gene TRBV6-2 or TRBV6-3 combines with J gene TRBJ1-1; D uncertain. CDR3 length equals 14 residues. Germline CDR1 is MNHEY and CDR2 is SVGEGT. V dropped 0 bases and J dropped 5 bases, with 10 bases sitting between them. The CDR3, as DNA: TGTGCCAGCAGTTACTCTGTGCGGGCAACTGAAGCTTTCTTT. Amino acids: CASSYSVRATEAFF.

This clonotype was detected many times. The rearrangement links TRBV20-1 to TRBJ1-2, with D uncertain. Looked up from germline, CDR1 is DFQATT and CDR2 is SNEGSKA (reference sequence). The CDR3 has 11 residues. V lost 2 bases to trimming and J lost 7 bases, with 8 bases between them. The CDR3 loop is CSARWEVGYTF. DNA of the CDR3: TGCAGTGCTAGATGGGAGGTTGGCTACACCTTC.

This clonotype appeared many times. The rearrangement uses TRBV28 and TRBJ1-5; D remains unclear. Germline V CDR1 and CDR2: MDHEN, SYDVKM. The CDR3 consists of 12 residues. Deletions cut 3 bases from V and 7 bases from J, with 7 bases between. The CDR3 loop is CASSFFSQPQHF. The CDR3 nucleotides are TGTGCCAGCAGTTTTTTCTCCCAGCCCCAGCATTTT.

This clonotype was counted many times. The rearrangement uses TRBV19 and TRBJ1-5; 12 nucleotides agree with TRBD1. The CDR3 extends over 18 amino acids. V was pared by 3 bases and J by 5 bases, with 11 bases of the junction left unmatched. CDR1 is LNHDA, CDR2 SQIVND, per germline (reference sequence). DNA of the CDR3: TGTGCCAGTAGTATTCTGGGACAGGGGGCAGGCTATTATCAGCCCCAGCATTTT. This encodes CASSILGQGAGYYQPQHF.

This clonotype was picked up many times. The chain has TRBV10-3 and TRBJ2-7, with 12 bases matching TRBD1. Germline CDR1 is ENHRY and CDR2 is SYGVKD. The trim removed 10 bases at V and 7 bases at J, leaving 11 bases unmatched. The CDR3 runs 14 residues. Here the CDR3 reads CATDRGQGAGEQYF. In DNA form, the CDR3 reads TGTGCCACCGACCGGGGACAGGGGGCGGGAGAGCAGTACTTC.

V gene TRBV7-2 combines with J gene TRBJ2-2; D uncertain. Looked up from germline, CDR1 is SGHTA and CDR2 is FQGNSA. Trimming removed 5 bases from V and 6 bases from J, with 10 bases in between. The CDR3 extends over 13 amino acids. The CDR3 DNA reads TGTGCCAGCAGCCCCGGCAAGGCCGGGGAGCTGTTTTTT. Translation gives CASSPGKAGELFF.

The gene calls are TRBV10-3 and TRBJ2-7, with D tentatively TRBD2 (7 bases). CDR1 and CDR2 from the germline V gene are ENHRY and SYGVKD. V was clipped by 2 bases and J by 3 bases, with 17 bases between them. The CDR3 is made up of 16 amino acids. CDR3 protein: CAISEPNRAGVYEQYF. CDR3 in DNA: TGTGCCATCAGTGAGCCTAACAGGGCGGGGGTCTACGAGCAGTACTTC.

This clonotype showed up many times. With a much larger clone just one base away, this may be a read error. J is TRBJ1-2 and V is TRBV6-5, with a possible D match to TRBD1 (5 bases). CDR3 size: 16 residues. Germline CDR1 reads MNHEY; CDR2 reads SVGAGI. CDR3: CASSYYRWDRYYGCTF. The DNA of the CDR3 is TGTGCCAGCAGTTACTACCGATGGGACCGATACTATGGCTGCACCTTC.

This clonotype was seen at least ten times. The chain joins TRBV7-9 to TRBJ2-7; D is possibly TRBD2 (7 bases). This CDR3 region has 15 residues. Deletions cut 5 bases from V and 3 bases from J, with 17 bases between. Per germline, CDR1 SEHNR and CDR2 FQNEAQ (reference sequence). The CDR3 DNA reads as TGTGCCAGCAGCCCCGCTGGGGGGGGCGGCTACGAGCAGTACTTC. As protein: CASSPAGGGGYEQYF.

This clonotype has a count of ten or more. This chain links TRBV7-3 with TRBJ2-7; D remains ambiguous. Germline loops: CDR1 SGHTA, CDR2 FQGTGA. Trimming left V 2 bases short and J 4 bases short, with 9 bases between. The CDR3 consists of 13 residues. CDR3 coding DNA: TGTGCCAGCAGCTTAGCTCCAGGTTACGAGCAGTACTTC. Its protein product is CASSLAPGYEQYF.

A few counts support this clonotype. The rearrangement uses TRBV6-5 and TRBJ2-7; 8 positions agree with TRBD1. This CDR3 is built from 13 residues. Trimming at V came to 7 bases and at J to 5 bases, leaving 7 bases not matched to a gene. Per germline, CDR1 MNHEY and CDR2 SVGAGI. The chain's CDR3 is CASTLVDRDEQYF. The CDR3 DNA reads TGTGCCAGCACTTTAGTGGACAGGGACGAGCAGTACTTC.

This clonotype was seen at least ten times. V and J are TRBV6-1 and TRBJ2-2; a possible D gene is TRBD1 (6 bases). Germline-derived CDR1 and CDR2 are MNHNS and SASEGT. Trimming left V 5 bases short and J 1 base short, with 11 bases between. This CDR3 is built from 15 residues. CDR3 bases: TGTGCCAGCAGTCAGACGACAGGGAACACCGGGGAGCTGTTTTTT. This gives the protein CASSQTTGNTGELFF.

This clonotype was detected ten times or more. The CDR3 protein is CASRPGETYEQYF. In DNA, the CDR3 is TGTGCCAGCAGGCCGGGCGAGACCTACGAGCAGTACTTC. This chain links TRBV6-5 with TRBJ2-7, with D unresolved. With 6 bases removed from V and 2 bases from J, the gap between germline ends came to 11 bases. Germline V gives CDR1 MNHEY, CDR2 SVGAGI. There are 13 residues in the CDR3.

This clonotype was counted at least ten times. The chain joins TRBV20-1 to TRBJ2-7, with D maybe TRBD2 (6 bases). V lost 5 bases and J 0 bases, leaving 14 bases between the germline ends. Germline V CDR1 and CDR2: DFQATT, SNEGSKA (reference sequence). This CDR3 contains 14 residues. CDR3 in amino acids: CSAVLPEGSYEQYF. CDR3 DNA sequence: TGCAGTGCTGTTCTCCCGGAGGGCTCCTACGAGCAGTACTTC.

The J gene is TRBJ2-7, the V gene TRBV7-2; TRBD2 agrees at 7 bases. Germline CDR1 and CDR2: SGHTA and FQGNSA. The CDR3 totals 13 residues. V shed 8 bases and J 3 bases; nucleotides not matched to a gene: 7. CDR3 coding DNA: TGTGCCAGCCTCGCGGGGGTGGGCTACGAGCAGTACTTC. Protein: CASLAGVGYEQYF.

This clonotype has ten or more counts. The chain combines TRBV11-2 with TRBJ1-1; D remains ambiguous. V was clipped by 8 bases and J by 1 base, with 2 bases between them. The CDR3 contains 10 residues. CDR1 and CDR2 from the germline V gene are SGHAT and FQNNGV. CDR3 sequence (DNA): TGTGCCAGCGAGAACACTGAAGCTTTCTTT. Translation: CASENTEAFF.

The chain couples TRBV6-5 to TRBJ2-7; 7 bases align to TRBD1. The CDR3 is 13 amino acids. The junction had 8 bases not matched to a gene; V was cut back by 6 bases and J by 6 bases. Germline V gene data show CDR1 as MNHEY and CDR2 as SVGAGI. The CDR3, as DNA: TGTGCCAGCAGGGCGAAGGGGGCTAGCGAGCAGTACTTC. Protein product: CASRAKGASEQYF.